Detailed here is one T cell receptor (beta chain). This sample was included in a study of blood T cell repertoires in COVID-19. Across the study: COVID-19 samples, acute and convalescent, were from the United States, Italy and Spain.

CDR1 SGHTA and CDR2 FQGNSA come from the germline V gene. The CDR3 length is 15 residues. The junction had 3 bases not matched to a gene; V was cut back by 4 bases and J by 1 base. Per the original data handling: For nucleated cells, counts were estimated from reference gene primer amplification. Generated by immunoSEQ multiplex PCR, the TCRdb table keeps only in-frame clones and is missing some. V and J calls plus clone size are reproduced from that table; the DNA served to infer D and trimming. Of around 200,000 clones in the sample, 80% to 90% are singletons; the top ten hold roughly 2.9%. The chain couples TRBV7-2 to TRBJ2-2; the match to TRBD1 covers 7 bases. The sequenced material came from peripheral blood. The source is a man aged 50 to 60 with active or convalescent COVID-19. The CDR3 region is CASSSRTGNTGELFF. CDR3 bases: TGTGCCAGCAGCTCCCGGACAGGGAACACCGGGGAGCTGTTTTTT.